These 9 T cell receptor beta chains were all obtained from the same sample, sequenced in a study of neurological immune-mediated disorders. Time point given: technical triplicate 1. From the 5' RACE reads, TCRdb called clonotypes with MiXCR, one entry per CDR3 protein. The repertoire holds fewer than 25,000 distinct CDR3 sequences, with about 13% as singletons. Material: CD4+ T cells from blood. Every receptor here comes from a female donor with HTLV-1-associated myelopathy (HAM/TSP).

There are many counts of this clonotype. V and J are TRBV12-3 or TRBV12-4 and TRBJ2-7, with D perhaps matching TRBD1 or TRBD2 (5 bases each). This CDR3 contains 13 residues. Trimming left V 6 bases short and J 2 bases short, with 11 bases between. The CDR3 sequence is CASRRDLAYEQYF. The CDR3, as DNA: TGTGCCAGCAGGAGGGACCTAGCCTACGAGCAGTACTTC.

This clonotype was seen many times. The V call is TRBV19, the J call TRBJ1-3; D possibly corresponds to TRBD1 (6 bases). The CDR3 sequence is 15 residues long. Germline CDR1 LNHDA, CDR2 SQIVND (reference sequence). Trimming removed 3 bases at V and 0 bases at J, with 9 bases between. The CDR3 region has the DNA TGTGCCAGTAGTATGAGGGACAACTCTGGAAACACCATATATTTT. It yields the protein CASSMRDNSGNTIYF.

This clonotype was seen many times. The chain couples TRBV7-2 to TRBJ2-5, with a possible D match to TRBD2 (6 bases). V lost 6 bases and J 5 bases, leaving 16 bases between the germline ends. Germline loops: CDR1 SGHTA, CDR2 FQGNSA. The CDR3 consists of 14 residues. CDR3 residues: CASRAGLASETQYF. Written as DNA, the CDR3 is TGTGCCAGCAGGGCGGGGCTAGCTTCCGAGACCCAGTACTTC.

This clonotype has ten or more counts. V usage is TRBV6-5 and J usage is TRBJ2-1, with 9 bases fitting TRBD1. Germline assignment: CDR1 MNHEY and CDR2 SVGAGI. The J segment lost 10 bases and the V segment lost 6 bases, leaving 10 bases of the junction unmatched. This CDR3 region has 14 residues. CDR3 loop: CASSPRDRDPEQFF. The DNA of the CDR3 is TGTGCCAGCAGCCCCCGGGACAGGGACCCCGAGCAGTTCTTC.

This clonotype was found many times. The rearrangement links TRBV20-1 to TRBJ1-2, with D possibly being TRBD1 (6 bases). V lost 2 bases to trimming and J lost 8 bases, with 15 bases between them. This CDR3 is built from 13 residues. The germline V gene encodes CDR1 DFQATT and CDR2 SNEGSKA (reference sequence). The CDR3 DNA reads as TGCAGTGCTAGAAGTGGGGGGCGCAGGGGCTACACCTTC. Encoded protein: CSARSGGRRGYTF.

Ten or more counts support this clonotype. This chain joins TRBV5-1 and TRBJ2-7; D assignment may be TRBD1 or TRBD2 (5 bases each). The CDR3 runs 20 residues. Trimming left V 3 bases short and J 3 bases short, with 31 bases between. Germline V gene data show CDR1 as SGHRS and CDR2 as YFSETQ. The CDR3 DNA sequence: TGCGCCAGCAGCTCGAGCCTCGTGGCAGGGCGGCGGGTAGTCTACTACGAGCAGTACTTC. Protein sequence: CASSSSLVAGRRVVYYEQYF.

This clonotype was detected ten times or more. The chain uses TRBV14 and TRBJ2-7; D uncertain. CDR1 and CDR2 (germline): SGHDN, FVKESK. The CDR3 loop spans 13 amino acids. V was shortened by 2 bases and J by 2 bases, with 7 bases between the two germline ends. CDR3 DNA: TGTGCCAGCAGCCAAAATTTGCCCTACGAGCAGTACTTC. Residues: CASSQNLPYEQYF.

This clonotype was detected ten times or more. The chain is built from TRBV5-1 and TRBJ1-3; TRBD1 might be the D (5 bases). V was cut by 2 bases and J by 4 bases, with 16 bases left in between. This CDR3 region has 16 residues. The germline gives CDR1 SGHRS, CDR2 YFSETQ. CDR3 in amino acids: CASSLEGLFSGNTIYF. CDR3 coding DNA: TGCGCCAGCAGCTTAGAGGGGTTGTTCTCAGGAAACACCATATATTTT.

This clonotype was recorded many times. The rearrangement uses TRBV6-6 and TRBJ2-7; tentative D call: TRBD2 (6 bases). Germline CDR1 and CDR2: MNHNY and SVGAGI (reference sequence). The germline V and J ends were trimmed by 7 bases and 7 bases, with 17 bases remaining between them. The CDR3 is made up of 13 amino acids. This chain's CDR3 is CASTREPEGEQYF. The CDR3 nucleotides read TGTGCCAGCACCCGCGAACCGGAGGGAGAGCAGTACTTC.